The clone carrying this T cell receptor (beta chain) was picked up one time. The V end was cut by 5 bases, the J end by 5 bases, with 12 bases between. CDR3 size: 12 residues. The germline V gene has CDR1 GTSNPN and CDR2 SVGIG (reference sequence). Study processing details: Reference gene primer amplification gave estimated nucleated cell counts. Data came from immunoSEQ multiplex PCR; TCRdb stores just in-frame clones and leaves some out. V and J calls and clone size are those listed in that table; D and trimming were worked out from the DNA. In the table there are around 150,000 clones, about three quarters of which are singletons. This specimen belongs to a study of blood T cell repertoires in COVID-19. Study details: Material from acute and convalescent COVID-19 was sourced from the United States, Italy and Spain. PBMCs, B-cell-depleted T cells, or T cells provided the cDNA or gDNA that made up the material.

Sample: peripheral blood. The receptor comes from a woman in her 50s with active or convalescent COVID-19. The chain uses TRBV30 and TRBJ2-5; the D gene could be TRBD1 or TRBD2 (5 bases each). The CDR3 sequence is CAWGAQRETQYF. CDR3 bases: TGTGCCTGGGGGGCCCAGCGGGAGACCCAGTACTTC.